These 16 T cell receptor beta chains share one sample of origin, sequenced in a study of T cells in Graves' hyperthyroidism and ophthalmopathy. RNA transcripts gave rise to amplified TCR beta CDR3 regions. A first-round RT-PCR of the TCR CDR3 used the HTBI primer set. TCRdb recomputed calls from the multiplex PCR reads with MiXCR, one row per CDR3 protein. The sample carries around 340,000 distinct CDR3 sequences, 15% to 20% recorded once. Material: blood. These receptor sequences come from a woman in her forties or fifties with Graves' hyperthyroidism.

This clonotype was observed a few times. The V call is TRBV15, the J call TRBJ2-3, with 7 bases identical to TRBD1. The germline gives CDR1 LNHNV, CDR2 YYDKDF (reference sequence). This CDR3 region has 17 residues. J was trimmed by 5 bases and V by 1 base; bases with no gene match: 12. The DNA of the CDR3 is TGTGCCACCAGCAGAGGACGAGAGACAGGGACGATAGATACGCAGTATTTT. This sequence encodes CATSRGRETGTIDTQYF. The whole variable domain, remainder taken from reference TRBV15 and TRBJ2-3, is DAMVIQNPRYQVTQFGKPVTLSCSQTLNHNVMYWYQQKSSQAPKLLFHYYDKDFNNEADTPDNFQSRRPNTSFCFLDIRSPGLGDTAMYLCATSRGRETGTIDTQYFGPGTRLTVL.

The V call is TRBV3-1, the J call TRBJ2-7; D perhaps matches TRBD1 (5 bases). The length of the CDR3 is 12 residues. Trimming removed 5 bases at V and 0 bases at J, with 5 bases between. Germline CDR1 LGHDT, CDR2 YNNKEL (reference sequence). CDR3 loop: CASSGASYEQYF. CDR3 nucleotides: TGTGCCAGCAGCGGGGCCTCCTACGAGCAGTACTTC.

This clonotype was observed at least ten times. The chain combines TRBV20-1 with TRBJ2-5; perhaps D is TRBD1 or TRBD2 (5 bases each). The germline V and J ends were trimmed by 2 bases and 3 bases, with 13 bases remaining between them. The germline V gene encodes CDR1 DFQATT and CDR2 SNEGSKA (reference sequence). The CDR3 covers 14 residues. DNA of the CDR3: TGCAGTGCTAGACCTACGGGGCTAAAAGAGACCCAGTACTTC. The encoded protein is CSARPTGLKETQYF.

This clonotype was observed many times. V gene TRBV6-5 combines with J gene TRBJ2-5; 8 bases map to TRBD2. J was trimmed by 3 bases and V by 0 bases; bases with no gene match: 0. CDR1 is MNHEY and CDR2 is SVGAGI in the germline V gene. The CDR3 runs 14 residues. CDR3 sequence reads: CASSYSGGEETQYF. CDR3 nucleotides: TGTGCCAGCAGTTACTCCGGGGGGGAAGAGACCCAGTACTTC.

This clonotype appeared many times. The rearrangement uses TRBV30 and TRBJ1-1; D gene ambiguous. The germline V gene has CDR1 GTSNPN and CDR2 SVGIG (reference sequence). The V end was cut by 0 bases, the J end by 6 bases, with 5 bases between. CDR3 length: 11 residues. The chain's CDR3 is CAWSVNAEAFF. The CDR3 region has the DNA TGTGCCTGGAGTGTAAACGCTGAAGCTTTCTTT.

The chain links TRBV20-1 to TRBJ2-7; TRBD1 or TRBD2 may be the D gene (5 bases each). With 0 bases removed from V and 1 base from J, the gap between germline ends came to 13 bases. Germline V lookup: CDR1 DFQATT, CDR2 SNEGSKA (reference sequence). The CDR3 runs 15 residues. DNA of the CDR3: TGCAGTGCTAGAGAGGGGGTGGGGGTATCCTACGAGCAGTACTTC. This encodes CSAREGVGVSYEQYF.

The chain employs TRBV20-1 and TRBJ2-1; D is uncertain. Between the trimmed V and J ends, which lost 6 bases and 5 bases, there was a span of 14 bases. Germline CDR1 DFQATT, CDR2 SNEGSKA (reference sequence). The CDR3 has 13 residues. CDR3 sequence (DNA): TGCAGTGCGTGCCCGGCGGTTAACAATGAGCAGTTCTTC. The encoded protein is CSACPAVNNEQFF.

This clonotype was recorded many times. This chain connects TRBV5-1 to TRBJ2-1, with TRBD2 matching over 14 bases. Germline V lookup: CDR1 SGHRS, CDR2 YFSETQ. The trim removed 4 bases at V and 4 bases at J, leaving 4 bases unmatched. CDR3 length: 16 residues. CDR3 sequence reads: CASSETSGGDYNEQFF. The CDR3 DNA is TGCGCCAGCAGCGAGACTAGCGGGGGGGATTACAATGAGCAGTTCTTC.

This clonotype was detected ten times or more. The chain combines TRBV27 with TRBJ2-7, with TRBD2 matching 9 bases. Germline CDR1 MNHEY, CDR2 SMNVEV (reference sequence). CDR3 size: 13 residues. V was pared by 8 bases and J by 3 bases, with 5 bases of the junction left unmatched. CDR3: CASRTSDRYEQYF. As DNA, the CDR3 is TGTGCCAGCCGGACTAGCGACCGCTACGAGCAGTACTTC.

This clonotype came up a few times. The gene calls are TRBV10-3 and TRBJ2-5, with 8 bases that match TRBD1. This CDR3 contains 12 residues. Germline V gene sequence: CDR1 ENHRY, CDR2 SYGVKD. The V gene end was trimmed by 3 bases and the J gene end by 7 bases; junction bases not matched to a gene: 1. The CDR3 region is CAISDTGGTQYF. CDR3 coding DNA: TGTGCCATCAGTGACACAGGGGGGACCCAGTACTTC.

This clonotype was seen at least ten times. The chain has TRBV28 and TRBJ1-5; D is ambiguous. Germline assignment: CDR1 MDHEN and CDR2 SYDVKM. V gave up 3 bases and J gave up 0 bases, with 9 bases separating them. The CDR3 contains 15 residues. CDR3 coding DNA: TGTGCCAGCAGTTTCCGGGAATATAGCAATCAGCCCCAGCATTTT. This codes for CASSFREYSNQPQHF.

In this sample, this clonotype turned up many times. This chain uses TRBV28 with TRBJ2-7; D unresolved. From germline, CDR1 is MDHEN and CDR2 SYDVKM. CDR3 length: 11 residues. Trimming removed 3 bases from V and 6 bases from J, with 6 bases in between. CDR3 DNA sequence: TGTGCCAGCAGTTTGTGGTCCGAGCAGTACTTC. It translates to CASSLWSEQYF.

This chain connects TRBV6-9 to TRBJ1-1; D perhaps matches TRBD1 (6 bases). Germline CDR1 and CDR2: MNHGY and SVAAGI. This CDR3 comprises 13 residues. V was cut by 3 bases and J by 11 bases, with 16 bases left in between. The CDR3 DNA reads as TGTGCCAGCAGTTACGATGGCAGGGGTTGGGCTTTCTTT. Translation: CASSYDGRGWAFF.

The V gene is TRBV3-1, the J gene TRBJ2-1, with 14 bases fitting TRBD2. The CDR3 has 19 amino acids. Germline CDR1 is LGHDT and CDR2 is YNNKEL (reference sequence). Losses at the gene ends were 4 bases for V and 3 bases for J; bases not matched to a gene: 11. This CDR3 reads CASSRDWGLAGDYYNEQFF. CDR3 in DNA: TGTGCCAGCAGCCGAGATTGGGGACTAGCGGGAGATTACTACAATGAGCAGTTCTTC.

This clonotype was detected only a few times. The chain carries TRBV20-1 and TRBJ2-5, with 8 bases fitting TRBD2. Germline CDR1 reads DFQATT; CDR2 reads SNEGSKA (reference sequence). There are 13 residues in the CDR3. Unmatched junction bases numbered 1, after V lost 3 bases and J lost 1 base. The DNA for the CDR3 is TGCAGTGCTAGCGGGGGGGTCCAAGAGACCCAGTACTTC. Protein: CSASGGVQETQYF.

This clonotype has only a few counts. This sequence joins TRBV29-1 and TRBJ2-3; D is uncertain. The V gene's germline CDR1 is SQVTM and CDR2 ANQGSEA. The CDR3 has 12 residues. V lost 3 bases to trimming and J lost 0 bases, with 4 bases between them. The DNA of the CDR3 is TGCAGCGTTGATGCGAGCACAGATACGCAGTATTTT. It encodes CSVDASTDTQYF.